This TCR beta chain was retrieved from a study of blood T cell repertoires in COVID-19. Repertoires were generated with immunoSEQ multiplex PCR, while TCRdb's copy carries only in-frame clones and drops some. The sample contains about 49,000 clones, roughly 86% of which appear only once. The CDR3 loop spans 14 amino acids. The ends were cut back, 0 bases at V and 6 bases at J, with 9 bases in the middle. Germline CDR1 and CDR2: SGHAT and FQDESV (reference sequence). Sequencing used peripheral blood. V gene TRBV11-1 combines with J gene TRBJ2-1; TRBD1 is a possible D gene (5 bases). This sequence originates from a man aged 40-49 years with active COVID-19. CDR3 nucleotides: TGTGCCAGCAGCTTAGCGCAGGGCGTCAATGAGCAGTTCTTC. It codes for CASSLAQGVNEQFF.